These T cell receptor beta chains were read from a single sample in a study of cytomegalovirus exposure and HLA in healthy donors. Repertoires were generated with immunoSEQ multiplex PCR, while TCRdb's copy carries only in-frame clones and drops some. This sample has 92,000 or so clones; 96% occur once, and the top ten carry around 0.78%. The sequenced sample was PBMCs. The origin of the receptors is a man younger than 35 in good health and CMV-seronegative. Each CDR3 is given with its conserved first and last residue. The D gene is left open where the match is weak. Only some rows state a clone size, as once, few, many or a class for expanded clones.

V	J	D	size	DNA	CDR3
TRBV11-3	TRBJ2-3	TRBD1	.	TGTGCCAGCAGCTTGGAAGGACAGGGCAAGTCCCGCAAGTGGTCGCAGTATTTT	CASSLEGQGKSRKWSQYF
TRBV7-2	TRBJ1-3	.	once	TGTGCCAGCAGGGACAGATTTTACTCTGGAAACACCATATATTTT	CASRDRFYSGNTIYF
TRBV9	TRBJ2-3	.	.	TGTGCCAGCAGGGGGCCGGCGTCAGATACGCAGTATTTT	CASRGPASDTQYF
TRBV21-1	TRBJ2-7	.	.	TGTGCCAGCAGCCGCGCCACAGATACCTACGAGCAGTACTTC	CASSRATDTYEQYF
TRBV30	TRBJ1-1	.	.	TGTGCCTGGAGTGTCCTGGACAGCTGGATGAACACTGAAGCTTTCTTT	CAWSVLDSWMNTEAFF
TRBV29-1	TRBJ2-2	.	.	TGCAGCGGAACAGGGTTCACCGGGGAGCTGTTTTTT	CSGTGFTGELFF
TRBV6-4	TRBJ2-2	TRBD2	.	TGTGCCAGCGGTAGACTAGCGGGGAACACCGGGGAGCTGTTTTTT	CASGRLAGNTGELFF
TRBV27	TRBJ2-3	TRBD1	.	TGTGCCAGCAGAGGGGGCATTGGGACAGATACGCAGTATTTT	CASRGGIGTDTQYF
TRBV19	TRBJ1-5	.	.	TGTGCCAGTAGTATTCTTGGGGGGACCCATAGCAATCAGCCCCAGCATTTT	CASSILGGTHSNQPQHF
TRBV7-9	TRBJ1-2	TRBD1	.	TGTGCCAGCAGCTTAGCAGGGGGCAAGGGCTACACCTTC	CASSLAGGKGYTF
TRBV29-1	TRBJ2-3	.	.	TGCAGCGTTGAAGATGGGGCAGGTGCCACCGCCACAGATACGCAGTATTTT	CSVEDGAGATATDTQYF
TRBV27	TRBJ2-7	.	.	TGTGCCAGCAGTTTGGTAGCGGAGTCCTACGAGCAGTACTTC	CASSLVAESYEQYF
TRBV28	TRBJ2-1	.	.	TGTGCCAGCGAGGTAGGCTTCGGGAGGCAGTTCTTC	CASEVGFGRQFF
TRBV10-2	TRBJ1-1	TRBD1	.	TGCGCCAGCAGTGAACACGGACAGGGGGCCGACACTGAAGCTTTCTTT	CASSEHGQGADTEAFF
TRBV25-1	TRBJ2-7	TRBD1	.	TGTGCCAGCAGAGGGACAGCCTACGAGCAGTACTTC	CASRGTAYEQYF
TRBV6-5	TRBJ1-4	.	.	TGTGCCAGCAGTTACTCGATAGACCTATCTATGAGGAAACTGTTTTTT	CASSYSIDLSMRKLFF
TRBV6-5	TRBJ2-3	TRBD1	.	TGTGCCAGCAGTTCGGGACAGCACACAGATACGCAGTATTTT	CASSSGQHTDTQYF
TRBV6-5	TRBJ2-3	TRBD2	.	TGTGCCAGCAGACTAGCGAGAGAGGTCTTTGGTACGCAGTATTTT	CASRLAREVFGTQYF
TRBV5-6	TRBJ2-3	TRBD1	.	TGTGCCAGCAGCTTGGTTGGGACAGGGGTTATAGATACGCAGTATTTT	CASSLVGTGVIDTQYF
TRBV15	TRBJ2-1	.	once	TGTGCCACCAGCAACGGGAGAGGAGACAATGAGCAGTTCTTC	CATSNGRGDNEQFF
TRBV7-2	TRBJ1-1	.	.	TGTGCCAGCAGCGAGACGTGGGCGGGGAGGGGGACTGAAGCTTTCTTT	CASSETWAGRGTEAFF
TRBV28	TRBJ1-2	.	.	TGTGCCAGCATCCCAAGGGTCTCGTTCGGGACAACCCCTCGGAACGATGGCTACACCTTC	CASIPRVSFGTTPRNDGYTF
TRBV13	TRBJ2-1	TRBD2	.	TGTGCCAGCAGAGAGGGACTAGCGGGAGTCAATGAGCAGTTCTTC	CASREGLAGVNEQFF
TRBV28	TRBJ2-7	TRBD1	.	TGTGCCAGCAGGGGGACAGGGGGGTCCTACGAGCAGTACTTC	CASRGTGGSYEQYF
TRBV29-1	TRBJ2-5	.	.	TGCAGCGTTGAATCGGAGGGAGAGACCCAGTACTTC	CSVESEGETQYF